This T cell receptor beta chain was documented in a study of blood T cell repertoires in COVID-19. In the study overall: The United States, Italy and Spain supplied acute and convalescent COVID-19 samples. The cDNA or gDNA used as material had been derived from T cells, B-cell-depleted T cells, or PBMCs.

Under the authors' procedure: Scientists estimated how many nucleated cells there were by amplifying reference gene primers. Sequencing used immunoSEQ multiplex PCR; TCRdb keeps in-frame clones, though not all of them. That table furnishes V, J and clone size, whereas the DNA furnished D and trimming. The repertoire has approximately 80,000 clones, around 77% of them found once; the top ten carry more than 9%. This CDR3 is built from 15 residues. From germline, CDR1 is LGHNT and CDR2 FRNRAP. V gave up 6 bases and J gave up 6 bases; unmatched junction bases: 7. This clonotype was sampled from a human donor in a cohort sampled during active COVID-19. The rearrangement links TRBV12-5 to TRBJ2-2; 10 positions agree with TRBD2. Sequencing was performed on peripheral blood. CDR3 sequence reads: CASGEGLAASGELFF. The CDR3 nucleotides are TGTGCTAGTGGGGAAGGACTAGCGGCCTCCGGGGAGCTGTTTTTT.